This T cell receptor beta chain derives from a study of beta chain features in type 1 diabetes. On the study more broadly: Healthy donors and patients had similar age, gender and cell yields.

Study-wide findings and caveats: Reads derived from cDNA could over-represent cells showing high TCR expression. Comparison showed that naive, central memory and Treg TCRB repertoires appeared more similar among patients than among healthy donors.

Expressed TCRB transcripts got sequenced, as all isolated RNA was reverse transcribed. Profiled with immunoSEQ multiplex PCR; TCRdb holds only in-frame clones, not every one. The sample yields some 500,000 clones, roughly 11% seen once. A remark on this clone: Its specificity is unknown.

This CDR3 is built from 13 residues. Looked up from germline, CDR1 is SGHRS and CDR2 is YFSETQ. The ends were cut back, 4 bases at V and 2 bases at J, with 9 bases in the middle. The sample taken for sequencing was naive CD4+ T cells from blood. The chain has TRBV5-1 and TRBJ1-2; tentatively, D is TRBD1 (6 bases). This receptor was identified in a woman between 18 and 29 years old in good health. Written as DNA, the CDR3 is TGCGCCAGCAGCCCCGGACAGAACTATGGCTACACCTTC. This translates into CASSPGQNYGYTF.